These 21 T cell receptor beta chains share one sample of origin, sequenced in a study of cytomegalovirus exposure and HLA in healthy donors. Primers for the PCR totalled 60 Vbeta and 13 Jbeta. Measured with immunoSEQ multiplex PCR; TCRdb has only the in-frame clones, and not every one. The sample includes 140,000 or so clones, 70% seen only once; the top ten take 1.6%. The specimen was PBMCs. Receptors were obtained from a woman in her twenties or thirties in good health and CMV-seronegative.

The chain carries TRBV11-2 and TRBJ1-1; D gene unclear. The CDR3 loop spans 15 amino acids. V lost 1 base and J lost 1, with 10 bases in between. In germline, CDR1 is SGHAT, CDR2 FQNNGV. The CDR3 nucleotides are TGTGCCAGCAGCTTAGCCGCGACAAAGAACACTGAAGCTTTCTTT. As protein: CASSLAATKNTEAFF. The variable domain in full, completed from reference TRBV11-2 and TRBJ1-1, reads EAGVAQSPRYKIIEKRQSVAFWCNPISGHATLYWYQQILGQGPKLLIQFQNNGVVDDSQLPKDRFSAERLKGVDSTLKIQPAKLEDSAVYLCASSLAATKNTEAFFGQGTRLTVV.

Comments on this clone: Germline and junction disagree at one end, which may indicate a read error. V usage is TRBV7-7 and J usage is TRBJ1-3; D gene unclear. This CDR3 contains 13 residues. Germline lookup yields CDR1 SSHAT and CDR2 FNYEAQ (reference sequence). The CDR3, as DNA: TGTGCTAGCAGCCCTTCCTCTGGAAACACCATATATTTT. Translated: CASSPSSGNTIYF.

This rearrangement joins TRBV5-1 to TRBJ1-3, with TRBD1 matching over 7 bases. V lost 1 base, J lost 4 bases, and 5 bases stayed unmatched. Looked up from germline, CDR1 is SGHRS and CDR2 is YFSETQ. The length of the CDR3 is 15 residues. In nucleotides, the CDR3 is TGCGCCAGCAGCTTGATGTCGGGACAGGGAAACACCATATATTTT. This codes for CASSLMSGQGNTIYF.

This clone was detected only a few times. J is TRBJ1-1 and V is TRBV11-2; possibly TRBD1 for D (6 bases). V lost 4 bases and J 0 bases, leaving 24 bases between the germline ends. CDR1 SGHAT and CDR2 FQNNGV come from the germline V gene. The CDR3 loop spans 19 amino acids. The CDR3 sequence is CASSSLLGGRYHMNTEAFF. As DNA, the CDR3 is TGTGCCAGCAGCTCCCTATTGGGGGGGCGATACCACATGAACACTGAAGCTTTCTTT.

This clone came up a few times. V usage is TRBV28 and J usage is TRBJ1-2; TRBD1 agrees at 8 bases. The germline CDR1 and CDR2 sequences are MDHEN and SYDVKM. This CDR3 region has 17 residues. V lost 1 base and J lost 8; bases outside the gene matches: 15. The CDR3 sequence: CASSLSTGTGINMGYTF. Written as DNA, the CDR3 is TGTGCCAGCAGTTTATCGACCGGGACAGGCATAAATATGGGCTACACCTTC.

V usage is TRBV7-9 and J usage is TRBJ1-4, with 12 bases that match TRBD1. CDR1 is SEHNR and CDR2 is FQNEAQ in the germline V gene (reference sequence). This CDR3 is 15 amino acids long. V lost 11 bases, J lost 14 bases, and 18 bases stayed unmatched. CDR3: CAGETGTGGPVALFF. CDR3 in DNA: TGTGCCGGAGAGACCGGGACAGGGGGCCCTGTTGCCCTGTTTTTT.

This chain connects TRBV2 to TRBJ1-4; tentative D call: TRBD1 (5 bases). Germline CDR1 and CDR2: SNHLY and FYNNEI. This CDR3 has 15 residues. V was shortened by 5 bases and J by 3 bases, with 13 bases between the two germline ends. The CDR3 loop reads CASSPAGMANEKLFF. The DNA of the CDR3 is TGTGCCAGCAGTCCCGCAGGGATGGCTAATGAAAAACTGTTTTTT.

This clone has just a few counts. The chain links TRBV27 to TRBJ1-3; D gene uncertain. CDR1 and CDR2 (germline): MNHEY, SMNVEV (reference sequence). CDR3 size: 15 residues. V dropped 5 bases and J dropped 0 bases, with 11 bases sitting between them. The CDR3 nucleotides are TGTGCCAGCAGTCTCAACTATTTCTCTGGAAACACCATATATTTT. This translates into CASSLNYFSGNTIYF.

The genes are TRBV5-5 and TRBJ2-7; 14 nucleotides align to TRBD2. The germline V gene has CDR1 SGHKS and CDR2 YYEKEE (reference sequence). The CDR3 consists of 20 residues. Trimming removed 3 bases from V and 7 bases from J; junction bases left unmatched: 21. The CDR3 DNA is TGTGCCAGCAGCTGGGGGCCGGGACTAGCGGGAGTGCGGTCGGGAGGGGAGCAGTACTTC. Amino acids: CASSWGPGLAGVRSGGEQYF.

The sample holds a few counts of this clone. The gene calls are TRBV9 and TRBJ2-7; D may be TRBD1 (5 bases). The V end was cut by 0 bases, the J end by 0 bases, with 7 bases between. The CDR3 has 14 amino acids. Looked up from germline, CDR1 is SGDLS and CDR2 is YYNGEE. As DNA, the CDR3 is TGTGCCAGCAGCGTAGACAGGAGCTCCTACGAGCAGTACGTC. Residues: CASSVDRSSYEQYV.

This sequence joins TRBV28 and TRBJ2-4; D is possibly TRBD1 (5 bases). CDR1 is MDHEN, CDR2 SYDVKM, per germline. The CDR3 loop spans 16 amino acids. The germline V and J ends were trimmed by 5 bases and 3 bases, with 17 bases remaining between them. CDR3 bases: TGTGCCAGCAGTCTCCCTCGACAGACCGTCAAAAACATTCAGTACTTC. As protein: CASSLPRQTVKNIQYF. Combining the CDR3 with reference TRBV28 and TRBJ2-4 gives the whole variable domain DVKVTQSSRYLVKRTGEKVFLECVQDMDHENMFWYRQDPGLGLRLIYFSYDVKMKEKGDIPEGYSVSREKKERFSLILESASTNQTSMYLCASSLPRQTVKNIQYFGAGTRLSVL.

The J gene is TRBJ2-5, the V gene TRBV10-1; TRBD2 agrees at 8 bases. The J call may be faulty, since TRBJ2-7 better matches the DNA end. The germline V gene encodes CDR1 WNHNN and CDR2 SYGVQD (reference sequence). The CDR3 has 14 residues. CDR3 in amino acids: CAGKPGLGTYEQYF. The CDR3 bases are TGCGCCGGTAAACCGGGACTAGGGACTTACGAGCAGTACTTC.

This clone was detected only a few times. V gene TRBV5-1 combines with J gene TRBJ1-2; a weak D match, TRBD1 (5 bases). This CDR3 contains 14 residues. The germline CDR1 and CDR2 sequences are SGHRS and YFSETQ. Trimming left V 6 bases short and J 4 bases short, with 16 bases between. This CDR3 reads CASTSGGVSYGYTF. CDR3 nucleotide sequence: TGCGCCAGCACCTCCGGGGGGGTGAGCTATGGCTACACCTTC.

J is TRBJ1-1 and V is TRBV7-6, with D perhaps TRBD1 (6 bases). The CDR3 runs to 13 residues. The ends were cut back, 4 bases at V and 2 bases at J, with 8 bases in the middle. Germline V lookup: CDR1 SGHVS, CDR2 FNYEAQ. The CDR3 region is CASSSQGNTEAFF. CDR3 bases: TGTGCCAGCAGCTCACAGGGAAACACTGAAGCTTTCTTT. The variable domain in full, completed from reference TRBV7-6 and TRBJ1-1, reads GAGVSQSPRYKVTKRGQDVALRCDPISGHVSLYWYRQALGQGPEFLTYFNYEAQQDKSGLPNDRFSAERPEGSISTLTIQRTEQRDSAMYRCASSSQGNTEAFFGQGTRLTVV.

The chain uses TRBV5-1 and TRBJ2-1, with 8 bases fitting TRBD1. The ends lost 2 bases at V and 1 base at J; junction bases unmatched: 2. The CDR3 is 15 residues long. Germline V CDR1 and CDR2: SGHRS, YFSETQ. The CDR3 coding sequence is TGCGCCAGCAGCTTAAGACAGGGGTCCTACAATGAGCAGTTCTTC. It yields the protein CASSLRQGSYNEQFF.

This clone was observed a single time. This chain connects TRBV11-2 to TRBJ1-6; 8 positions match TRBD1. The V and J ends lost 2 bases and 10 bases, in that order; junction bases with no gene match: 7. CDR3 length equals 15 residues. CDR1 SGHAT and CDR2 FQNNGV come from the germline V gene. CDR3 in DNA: TGTGCCAGCAGCTTACAAAGACAGGGGAAATCACCCCTCCACTTT. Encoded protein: CASSLQRQGKSPLHF.

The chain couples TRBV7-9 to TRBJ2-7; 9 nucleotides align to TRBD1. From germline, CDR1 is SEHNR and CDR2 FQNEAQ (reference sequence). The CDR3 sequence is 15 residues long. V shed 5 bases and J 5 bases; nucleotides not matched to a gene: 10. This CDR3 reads CASSPGQGISHEQYF. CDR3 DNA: TGTGCCAGCAGCCCGGGACAGGGAATAAGCCACGAGCAGTACTTC.

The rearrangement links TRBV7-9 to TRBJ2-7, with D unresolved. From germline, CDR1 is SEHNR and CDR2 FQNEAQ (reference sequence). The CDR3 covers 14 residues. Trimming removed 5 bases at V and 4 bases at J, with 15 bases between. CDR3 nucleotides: TGTGCCAGCAGCGCCCATTTCCCCAGTTACGAGCAGTACTTC. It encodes CASSAHFPSYEQYF.

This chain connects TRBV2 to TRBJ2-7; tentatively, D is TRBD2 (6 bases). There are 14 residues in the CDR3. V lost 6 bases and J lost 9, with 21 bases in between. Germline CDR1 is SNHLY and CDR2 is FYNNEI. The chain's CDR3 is CASRGDLQVVVQYF. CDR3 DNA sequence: TGTGCCAGCAGGGGGGACTTGCAAGTGGTGGTGCAGTACTTC. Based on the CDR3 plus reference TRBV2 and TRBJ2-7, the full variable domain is EPEVTQTPSHQVTQMGQEVILRCVPISNHLYFYWYRQILGQKVEFLVSFYNNEISEKSEIFDDQFSVERPDGSNFTLKIRSTKLEDSAMYFCASRGDLQVVVQYFGPGTRLTVT.

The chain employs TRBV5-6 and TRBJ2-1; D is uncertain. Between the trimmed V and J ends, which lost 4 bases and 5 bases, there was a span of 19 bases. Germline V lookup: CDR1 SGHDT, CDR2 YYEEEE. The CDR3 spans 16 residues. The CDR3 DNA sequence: TGTGCCAGCAGCCAACCGGGTAGTTGGTACGACAATGAGCAGTTCTTC. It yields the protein CASSQPGSWYDNEQFF. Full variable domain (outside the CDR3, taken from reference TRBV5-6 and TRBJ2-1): DAGVTQSPTHLIKTRGQQVTLRCSPKSGHDTVSWYQQALGQGPQFIFQYYEEEERQRGNFPDRFSGHQFPNYSSELNVNALLLGDSALYLCASSQPGSWYDNEQFFGPGTRLTVL.

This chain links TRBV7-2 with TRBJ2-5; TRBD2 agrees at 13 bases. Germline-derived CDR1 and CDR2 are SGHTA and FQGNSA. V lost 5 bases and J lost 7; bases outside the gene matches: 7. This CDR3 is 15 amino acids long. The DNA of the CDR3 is TGTGCCAGCAGCCCAGGGACTAGCGGGGCTGGGACCCAGTACTTC. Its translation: CASSPGTSGAGTQYF.